A single sample gave rise to the 15 T cell receptor beta chains below, sequenced in a study of T cells expressing NK-cell markers. TCRdb reprocessed the 5' RACE reads and keeps a single row for each CDR3 protein, giving no DNA. Recorded for this sample: 500,000 or so distinct CDR3 sequences. Specimen: blood T cells: a sorted CD56 or NKG2C T cell subset, CD4+ or CD8+ T cells, or bulk PBMC T cells (not recorded which). The receptor source for this set is a man in his late teens or twenties in good health.

CDR3 sequence reads: CASRKGQGNLRNTGELFF. This chain connects TRBV12-3 or TRBV12-4 to TRBJ2-2; the D call from TCRdb, TRBD1, cannot be confirmed without DNA. This CDR3 region has 18 residues.

The gene calls are TRBV5-1 and TRBJ2-1; TCRdb names TRBD2, which stays unverified in the absence of DNA. CDR1 SGHRS and CDR2 YFSETQ come from the germline V gene. The CDR3 contains 15 residues. This chain's CDR3 is CASSSFSGLDNEQFF.

J is TRBJ2-7 and V is TRBV12-3 or TRBV12-4; TCRdb calls TRBD1, which cannot be checked without DNA. The CDR3 is 15 residues long. This CDR3 reads CASSNTGGGADEQYF.

The chain has TRBV20-1 and TRBJ2-5; TCRdb proposes TRBD2, but this gene call is untestable without DNA. Looked up from germline, CDR1 is DFQATT and CDR2 is SNEGSKA (reference sequence). The CDR3 has 15 amino acids. The CDR3: CSARDGAGKQETQYF.

The chain uses TRBV5-5 and TRBJ2-3; TCRdb gives TRBD1 as the D gene, but with no DNA this cannot be confirmed. Germline V CDR1 and CDR2: SGHKS, YYEKEE (reference sequence). This CDR3 is 18 amino acids long. The CDR3 loop reads CASSGDRGIEIRTDTQYF.

The chain links TRBV11-2 to TRBJ2-7. Germline CDR1 is SGHAT and CDR2 is FQNNGV. This CDR3 region has 16 residues. The CDR3 reads CASSLELSGRASEQYF.

The rearrangement links TRBV27 to TRBJ2-7. CDR3 length equals 14 residues. The germline gives CDR1 MNHEY, CDR2 SMNVEV (reference sequence). The CDR3 sequence is CASSLELNTYEQYF.

This chain links TRBV20-1 with TRBJ2-7; TCRdb's D gene call, TRBD1, goes unchecked for lack of DNA. The CDR3 runs 15 residues. CDR1 and CDR2 from the germline V gene are DFQATT and SNEGSKA (reference sequence). CDR3 amino acids: CSAAARGTGPYEQYF.

This chain uses TRBV20-1 with TRBJ2-3; TCRdb returns TRBD2, unconfirmable since there is no DNA. Looked up from germline, CDR1 is DFQATT and CDR2 is SNEGSKA (reference sequence). The CDR3 totals 15 residues. This CDR3 is CSATLLAGAADTQYF.

J is TRBJ2-1 and V is TRBV18; no DNA is available, so the TRBD2 call from TCRdb remains unchecked. The CDR3 covers 15 residues. CDR1 and CDR2 from the germline V gene are KGHSH and LQKENI. The CDR3 loop is CASSPQGRALNEQFF.

V and J are TRBV5-6 and TRBJ1-2. Germline CDR1 and CDR2: SGHDT and YYEEEE. The CDR3 length is 14 residues. CDR3 sequence: CASSLGGRVYGYTF.

The chain couples TRBV2 to TRBJ2-5; the D call from TCRdb, TRBD1, cannot be confirmed without DNA. The CDR3 sequence is 15 residues long. Germline V CDR1 and CDR2: SNHLY, FYNNEI. Here the CDR3 reads CASSEARQGNLSQYF.

V is TRBV24-1 and J is TRBJ1-1. The CDR3 totals 11 residues. Germline CDR1 KGHDR, CDR2 SFDVKD. CDR3 sequence reads: CATTAGLRTFF.

The J gene is TRBJ2-7, the V gene TRBV28; without DNA, the TCRdb call of TRBD1 cannot be checked. This CDR3 spans 15 amino acids. Germline-derived CDR1 and CDR2 are MDHEN and SYDVKM. The CDR3 spells CASSLPLQGSDEQYF.

The gene calls are TRBV3-1 and TRBJ1-2; the D gene TCRdb calls, TRBD1, cannot be checked with no DNA. Germline lookup yields CDR1 LGHDT and CDR2 YNNKEL (reference sequence). The CDR3 length is 15 residues. This CDR3 is CASSQDGQGSYGYTF. The full variable domain, rest sourced from reference TRBV3-1 and TRBJ1-2, is DTAVSQTPKYLVTQMGNDKSIKCEQNLGHDTMYWYKQDSKKFLKIMFSYNNKELIINETVPNRFSPKSPDKAHLNLHINSLELGDSAVYFCASSQDGQGSYGYTFGSGTRLTVV.